This TCR beta chain was retrieved from a study of blood T cell repertoires in COVID-19. Study as a whole: Italy, Spain and the United States were the sources of the convalescent and acute COVID-19 samples.

Germline loops: CDR1 SEHNR, CDR2 FQNEAQ (reference sequence). The CDR3 has 15 residues. The V gene lost 5 bases and the J gene lost 5 bases, with 13 bases spanning the gap. Under the authors' procedure: Nucleated cell number was recorded as an estimate derived from reference gene primer amplification. Sequenced by immunoSEQ multiplex PCR; TCRdb stores in-frame clones only, minus some. V and J calls plus clone size are reproduced from that table; the DNA served to infer D and trimming. This table has over 200,000 clones, around 90% appearing once. This clonotype was sampled from a man in his 60s who had recovered from COVID-19. The chain links TRBV7-9 to TRBJ1-6, with a tentative D call TRBD1 (6 bases). The sequencing input was peripheral blood. The CDR3: CASSNPGTNNSPLHF. Here the CDR3 DNA reads TGTGCCAGCAGCAACCCAGGGACAAATAATTCACCCCTCCACTTT.